The 23 T cell receptor beta chains below all came from one sample that was sequenced in a study of shared clonotypes between healthy human individuals. TCRdb's copy holds only in-frame clones and misses some; the assay was immunoSEQ multiplex PCR. The sample lists approximately 2.1 million clones, over 90% occurring once. What was sequenced was naive CD4+ T cells from PBMCs. Sample subset: CD45RA+ positively selected. The receptors were gathered from a young man in good health. Some clones in this sample may be carry-over from other donors' samples.

Turning to this clone: Other DNA sequences from this sample encode an identical CDR3 as well. The gene calls are TRBV7-2 and TRBJ1-1; D remains ambiguous. Germline V CDR1 and CDR2: SGHTA, FQGNSA. The CDR3 is 12 residues long. V was pared by 2 bases and J by 1 base, with 2 bases between. Here the CDR3 reads CASSLQNTEAFF. The CDR3 DNA follows: TGTGCCAGCAGCTTACAGAACACTGAAGCTTTCTTT.

This sequence joins TRBV7-9 and TRBJ2-1; 7 nucleotides line up with TRBD1. Per the germline V gene, CDR1 is SEHNR and CDR2 is FQNEAQ (reference sequence). This CDR3 comprises 15 residues. V shed 3 bases and J 5 bases; nucleotides not matched to a gene: 7. The CDR3, as DNA: TGTGCCAGCAGCTTCACCGGGACAGTTAACAATGAGCAGTTCTTC. Translation: CASSFTGTVNNEQFF.

The chain couples TRBV5-1 to TRBJ2-1, with 12 bases aligning to TRBD2. Germline assignment: CDR1 SGHRS and CDR2 YFSETQ. This CDR3 has 16 residues. J was trimmed by 7 bases and V by 4 bases; bases with no gene match: 9. The CDR3 DNA is TGCGCCAGCAGCCCCCCCCTAGCGGGAGGGCCTAATGAGCAGTTCTTC. This codes for CASSPPLAGGPNEQFF.

V is TRBV6-1 and J is TRBJ1-4; 7 bases are shared with TRBD1. From germline, CDR1 is MNHNS and CDR2 SASEGT. Trimming took 3 bases from V and 4 from J; bases not matched to a gene: 2. The CDR3 is made up of 14 amino acids. This CDR3 reads CASSDQGGNEKLFF. The CDR3 DNA reads as TGTGCCAGCAGTGACCAGGGGGGTAATGAAAAACTGTTTTTT.

This clone was seen a few times. V gene TRBV19 combines with J gene TRBJ1-2; D uncertain. Per germline, CDR1 LNHDA and CDR2 SQIVND (reference sequence). This CDR3 has 15 residues. With 4 bases removed from V and 4 bases from J, the gap between germline ends came to 16 bases. The CDR3 DNA sequence: TGTGCCAGTAGTACCCGATCCGGCGGTAGCTATGGCTACACCTTC. It translates to CASSTRSGGSYGYTF.

This clone was seen only once. The V call is TRBV7-2, the J call TRBJ2-5; 9 positions agree with TRBD2. The CDR3 length is 17 residues. Trimming at V came to 0 bases and at J to 1 base, leaving 6 bases not matched to a gene. Germline values: CDR1 SGHTA, CDR2 FQGNSA. CDR3 coding DNA: TGTGCCAGCAGCTTAGCCGGCGGGAGGGTCTCCCAAGAGACCCAGTACTTC. This sequence encodes CASSLAGGRVSQETQYF.

This clone occurred once. V is TRBV6-6 and J is TRBJ2-7; D assignment may be TRBD1 or TRBD2 (5 bases each). The ends were cut back, 2 bases at V and 6 bases at J, with 5 bases in the middle. Germline CDR1 MNHNY, CDR2 SVGAGI (reference sequence). This CDR3 is 11 amino acids long. The CDR3: CASSYGTEQYF. CDR3 DNA: TGTGCCAGCAGTTACGGGACCGAGCAGTACTTC.

This CDR3 reads CASSLYPPSWAGGNEQYF. As DNA, the CDR3 is TGTGCCAGCAGTTTATATCCCCCTAGTTGGGCGGGAGGTAACGAGCAGTACTTC. The chain has TRBV27 and TRBJ2-7, with 8 bases matching TRBD2. J gave up 5 bases and V 1 base, and 16 bases lay outside the gene matches. Germline CDR1 is MNHEY and CDR2 is SMNVEV (reference sequence). The CDR3 extends over 18 amino acids.

On this clone: This specimen includes other DNA sequences encoding the same CDR3. J is TRBJ2-7 and V is TRBV7-9, with 13 bases fitting TRBD2. The CDR3 runs to 15 residues. The V gene end was trimmed by 3 bases and the J gene end by 4 bases; junction bases not matched to a gene: 3. Germline loops: CDR1 SEHNR, CDR2 FQNEAQ (reference sequence). Here the CDR3 DNA reads TGTGCCAGCAGCTTGGCGACTAGCGGGAGGTACGAGCAGTACTTC. This encodes CASSLATSGRYEQYF.

The V gene is TRBV18, the J gene TRBJ1-5; D remains ambiguous. Trimming cost V 1 base and J 3 bases, with 22 bases left between them. The CDR3 contains 19 residues. Germline CDR1 and CDR2: KGHSH and LQKENI. CDR3 sequence (DNA): TGTGCCAGCTCACCACGTGCTTTAACAAACGCTGCCTACAATCAGCCCCAGCATTTT. It codes for CASSPRALTNAAYNQPQHF.

The genes are TRBV28 and TRBJ2-3; tentatively, D is TRBD1 or TRBD2 (5 bases each). Germline assignment: CDR1 MDHEN and CDR2 SYDVKM. CDR3 length: 13 residues. For the CDR3, the DNA is TGTGCTGTCCGGGACGCAAGCACAGATACGCAGTATTTT. Translating gives CAVRDASTDTQYF. Complete variable domain (other parts from reference TRBV28 and TRBJ2-3): DVKVTQSSRYLVKRTGEKVFLECVQDMDHENMFWYRQDPGLGLRLIYFSYDVKMKEKGDIPEGYSVSREKKERFSLILESASTNQTSMYLCAVRDASTDTQYFGPGTRLTVL.

This clone has a single count. Within the sample, other DNA sequences also encode this same CDR3. The chain joins TRBV4-1 to TRBJ2-7, with TRBD1 identical over 7 bases. Germline V gene data show CDR1 as MGHRA and CDR2 as YSYEKL. The V and J ends lost 0 bases and 2 bases, in that order; junction bases with no gene match: 4. There are 15 residues in the CDR3. The CDR3 reads CASSQDPTGTYEQYF. The DNA for the CDR3 is TGCGCCAGCAGCCAAGACCCGACAGGGACCTACGAGCAGTACTTC.

The chain employs TRBV7-3 and TRBJ2-5; 8 bases match TRBD1. The junction had 4 bases not matched to a gene; V was cut back by 3 bases and J by 1 base. Germline values: CDR1 SGHTA, CDR2 FQGTGA. The CDR3 runs 15 residues. The CDR3 region is CASSLGQAVQETQYF. CDR3 sequence (DNA): TGTGCCAGCAGCTTGGGACAGGCAGTCCAAGAGACCCAGTACTTC.

As to this clone: Other DNA sequences of this sample code for an identical CDR3. The chain is built from TRBV5-4 and TRBJ1-4; D unclear. V shed 0 bases and J shed 0 bases, with 6 bases lying between them. The germline V gene has CDR1 SGHNT and CDR2 YYREEE (reference sequence). The CDR3 length is 15 residues. Here the CDR3 reads CASSLGGTTNEKLFF. CDR3 in DNA: TGTGCCAGCAGCTTGGGCGGCACAACTAATGAAAAACTGTTTTTT.

The genes are TRBV6-1 and TRBJ1-2; no definite D call. This CDR3 is built from 15 residues. Germline CDR1 is MNHNS and CDR2 is SASEGT. V was cut by 6 bases and J by 1 base, with 15 bases left in between. CDR3 coding DNA: TGTGCCAGCAGAACTGGGAGCGGCCTTAACTATGGCTACACCTTC. The encoded protein is CASRTGSGLNYGYTF.

V gene TRBV6-1 combines with J gene TRBJ2-3, with a possible D match to TRBD2 (6 bases). Trimming removed 1 base at V and 5 bases at J, with 19 bases between. Germline V CDR1 and CDR2: MNHNS, SASEGT. CDR3 length: 17 residues. The CDR3 is CASSEVKATARGDTQYF. The CDR3 DNA reads as TGTGCCAGCAGTGAAGTTAAAGCTACCGCGCGGGGAGATACGCAGTATTTT.

In its sample, this clone was seen once. The J gene is TRBJ2-1, the V gene TRBV18, with a possible D match to TRBD2 (6 bases). CDR3 length: 14 amino acids. CDR1 is KGHSH and CDR2 is LQKENI in the germline V gene. The germline V and J ends were trimmed by 6 bases and 9 bases, with 18 bases remaining between them. CDR3 amino acids: CASSPTPAGSEQFF. Here the CDR3 DNA reads TGTGCCAGCTCGCCGACACCCGCGGGGAGTGAGCAGTTCTTC.

The rearrangement joins TRBV29-1 to TRBJ2-1; 13 bases fit TRBD2. Germline V gene lookup returns CDR1 SQVTM and CDR2 ANQGSEA. This CDR3 contains 15 residues. Trimming cost V 7 bases and J 7 bases; bases outside gene matches: 10. CDR3 coding DNA: TGCAGCGCCCGGACTAGCGGGAGTTCTTGGAATGAGCAGTTCTTC. It yields the protein CSARTSGSSWNEQFF.

This sequence joins TRBV6-5 and TRBJ1-2; 8 positions agree with TRBD1. The CDR3 is 14 amino acids. Germline loops: CDR1 MNHEY, CDR2 SVGAGI. V shed 0 bases, J shed 8 bases, and the junction held 5 bases outside the gene matches. The CDR3 is CASSYSTGEAGYTF. The CDR3 region has the DNA TGTGCCAGCAGTTACTCGACAGGGGAGGCGGGCTACACCTTC.

The chain combines TRBV5-1 with TRBJ1-1; maybe TRBD1 (5 bases). There are 16 residues in the CDR3. The germline gives CDR1 SGHRS, CDR2 YFSETQ. Trimming removed 0 bases at V and 0 bases at J, with 12 bases between. CDR3 nucleotide sequence: TGCGCCAGCAGCTTGGCCGGCGGACAAGTGAACACTGAAGCTTTCTTT. As protein: CASSLAGGQVNTEAFF. The variable domain in full, completed from reference TRBV5-1 and TRBJ1-1, reads KAGVTQTPRYLIKTRGQQVTLSCSPISGHRSVSWYQQTPGQGLQFLFEYFSETQRNKGNFPGRFSGRQFSNSRSEMNVSTLELGDSALYLCASSLAGGQVNTEAFFGQGTRLTVV.

The CDR3 bases are TGCGCCAGCAGCTTCAGTCTCGACAGGGGAAAATACGAGCAGTACTTC. Its translation: CASSFSLDRGKYEQYF. The J gene is TRBJ2-7, the V gene TRBV5-1, with 8 bases fitting TRBD1. Germline assignment: CDR1 SGHRS and CDR2 YFSETQ. The CDR3 contains 16 residues. V shed 2 bases, J shed 4 bases, and the junction held 11 bases outside the gene matches.

This chain links TRBV6-6 with TRBJ2-3; 7 nucleotides line up with TRBD2. The CDR3 consists of 16 residues. V was clipped by 4 bases and J by 2 bases; unmatched bases: 9. Germline values: CDR1 MNHNY, CDR2 SVGAGI (reference sequence). CDR3 bases: TGTGCCAGCAGTTTCACTCCGCGGGAGCACACAGATACGCAGTATTTT. Translating it yields CASSFTPREHTDTQYF.

CDR3 coding DNA: TGTGCCAGCAGGCGACAGGGGGCCGGCAATCAGCCCCAGCATTTT. Translated: CASRRQGAGNQPQHF. The V and J genes are TRBV28 and TRBJ1-5, with TRBD1 identical over 10 bases. Germline CDR1 and CDR2: MDHEN and SYDVKM. With V trimmed by 6 bases and J by 2 bases, 4 bases remained unmatched. This CDR3 comprises 15 residues.